This T cell receptor (beta chain) came from a study of cytomegalovirus exposure and HLA in healthy donors. Overall study: Early released data had tens of millions of unique TCRs, all coming from HLA-typed donors.

On this clone itself: Its target is unknown.

General observations from the study: The likely explanation for a cluster of highly shared sequence variants was sequencing artifact. As confirmed in vitro, three CMV-associated chains were specific for CMV antigens. Most TCR sequences were seen very rarely across donors, but some public TCRs occurred in many.

The PCR made use of 60 Vbeta and 13 Jbeta primers. Here immunoSEQ multiplex PCR was the method, and the copy in TCRdb shows in-frame clones only, minus some. The table shows 76,000 or so clones, with around 70% occurring only once. Per germline, CDR1 SEHNR and CDR2 FQNEAQ (reference sequence). The CDR3 has 14 residues. Between the trimmed V and J ends, which lost 0 bases and 8 bases, there was a span of 11 bases. The receptor's source is a woman between 40 and 55 years old in good health and CMV-seropositive. The sequenced material came from PBMCs. The chain uses TRBV7-9 and TRBJ2-1; no firm D call. The CDR3 DNA is TGTGCCAGCAGCTTAGCGCCTATTGTACATGAGCAGTTCTTC. Residues: CASSLAPIVHEQFF. The full variable domain, its missing parts supplied by reference TRBV7-9 and TRBJ2-1, is DTGVSQNPRHKITKRGQNVTFRCDPISEHNRLYWYRQTLGQGPEFLTYFQNEAQLEKSRLLSDRFSAERPKGSFSTLEIQRTEQGDSAMYLCASSLAPIVHEQFFGPGTRLTVL.